What follows are 21 T cell receptor beta chains derived from one specimen sequenced in a study of cytomegalovirus exposure and HLA in healthy donors. It was with 60 Vbeta and 13 Jbeta primers that the PCR ran. Assay used: immunoSEQ multiplex PCR; TCRdb lists only in-frame clones, some missing. The sample holds 210,000 or so clones; 85% to 90% are singletons and the top ten take 1.3%. The sequenced sample was PBMCs. Receptor source: a human donor in good health.

This clone came up a few times. The V gene is TRBV10-3, the J gene TRBJ2-7, with D possibly TRBD2 on 5 matching bases. This CDR3 is 14 amino acids long. Germline CDR1 ENHRY, CDR2 SYGVKD. Trimming took 3 bases from V and 9 from J, leaving 18 bases between them. The CDR3 sequence is CAISDYEGVRGQYF. In DNA, the CDR3 is TGTGCCATCAGTGACTACGAGGGAGTCAGAGGGCAGTACTTC.

The rearrangement links TRBV6-5 to TRBJ2-7, with TRBD1 matching 7 bases. Germline CDR1 is MNHEY and CDR2 is SVGAGI. This CDR3 comprises 14 residues. Losses at the gene ends were 6 bases for V and 6 bases for J; bases not matched to a gene: 11. Here the CDR3 reads CASRGEQGSLEQYF. The CDR3, as DNA: TGTGCCAGCAGAGGGGAACAGGGGTCACTCGAGCAGTACTTC.

The chain is built from TRBV15 and TRBJ2-5; TRBD1 matches 7 bases. CDR1 is LNHNV, CDR2 YYDKDF, per germline (reference sequence). The trim removed 5 bases at V and 0 bases at J, leaving 3 bases unmatched. There are 14 residues in the CDR3. CDR3 nucleotide sequence: TGTGCCACCAGCCCGGACAGGTACCAAGAGACCCAGTACTTC. This translates into CATSPDRYQETQYF. The whole variable domain, filled in from reference TRBV15 and TRBJ2-5, reads DAMVIQNPRYQVTQFGKPVTLSCSQTLNHNVMYWYQQKSSQAPKLLFHYYDKDFNNEADTPDNFQSRRPNTSFCFLDIRSPGLGDTAMYLCATSPDRYQETQYFGPGTRLLVL.

The V gene is TRBV15, the J gene TRBJ1-1; possible D gene TRBD1, 6 bases. The germline V gene encodes CDR1 LNHNV and CDR2 YYDKDF (reference sequence). The CDR3 loop spans 14 amino acids. Trimming removed 0 bases at V and 9 bases at J, with 14 bases between. The CDR3 protein is CATSRDRGGVQAFF. The CDR3 DNA reads as TGTGCCACCAGCAGAGATAGGGGGGGCGTACAAGCTTTCTTT.

As for this clone: The sample has other DNA sequences that encode this CDR3 too. This chain uses TRBV7-9 with TRBJ1-2, with D perhaps TRBD1 (5 bases). Germline CDR1 reads SEHNR; CDR2 reads FQNEAQ (reference sequence). V lost 0 bases, J lost 2 bases, and 13 bases lay in between. The CDR3 has 16 amino acids. The CDR3 nucleotides read TGTGCCAGCAGCTTAGCTGGGGGGAGGGGCAACTATGGCTACACCTTC. It codes for CASSLAGGRGNYGYTF.

The chain is built from TRBV28 and TRBJ2-1; TRBD2 agrees at 10 bases. This CDR3 is 19 amino acids long. With 5 bases clipped from V and 7 bases from J, the junction kept 20 bases outside the gene matches. CDR1 and CDR2 (germline): MDHEN, SYDVKM. CDR3: CASSRSGLAGADFENEQFF. The CDR3 DNA follows: TGTGCCAGCAGTCGTTCGGGGCTAGCGGGAGCTGATTTTGAAAATGAGCAGTTCTTC. Full variable domain (missing parts from reference TRBV28 and TRBJ2-1): DVKVTQSSRYLVKRTGEKVFLECVQDMDHENMFWYRQDPGLGLRLIYFSYDVKMKEKGDIPEGYSVSREKKERFSLILESASTNQTSMYLCASSRSGLAGADFENEQFFGPGTRLTVL.

The V gene is TRBV15, the J gene TRBJ2-3; D unresolved. V lost 0 bases and J 5 bases, leaving 6 bases between the germline ends. This CDR3 contains 13 residues. CDR1 LNHNV and CDR2 YYDKDF come from the germline V gene (reference sequence). DNA for the CDR3: TGTGCCACCAGCAGAGATCTTAAAGATACGCAGTATTTT. It yields the protein CATSRDLKDTQYF.

The rearrangement joins TRBV7-9 to TRBJ2-7; D perhaps matches TRBD1 (6 bases). V was shortened by 5 bases and J by 6 bases, with 11 bases between the two germline ends. This CDR3 comprises 12 residues. Germline assignment: CDR1 SEHNR and CDR2 FQNEAQ (reference sequence). As DNA, the CDR3 is TGTGCCAGCAGCGACCAGGGGACCGAGCAGTACTTC. This encodes CASSDQGTEQYF.

This clone has a handful of counts. This chain joins TRBV27 and TRBJ2-3; tentative D call: TRBD1 (6 bases). Trimming removed 9 bases at V and 4 bases at J, with 17 bases between. CDR1 and CDR2 (germline): MNHEY, SMNVEV (reference sequence). This CDR3 contains 14 residues. In DNA, the CDR3 is TGTGCCAGTACCTCAACTGGGGGCCCAGATACGCAGTATTTT. It yields the protein CASTSTGGPDTQYF.

This clone occurred once. CDR3 residues: CASSYRGRYNEQFF. The CDR3 DNA follows: TGTGCCAGCAGCTACAGGGGTCGGTACAATGAGCAGTTCTTC. The V gene is TRBV13, the J gene TRBJ2-1; TRBD1 aligns across 7 bases. J gave up 4 bases and V 4 bases, and 4 bases lay outside the gene matches. Per germline, CDR1 PRHDT and CDR2 FYEKMQ (reference sequence). The length of the CDR3 is 14 residues.

This clone was seen more than once but under ten times. The chain employs TRBV28 and TRBJ2-3, with 13 bases identical to TRBD2. J was trimmed by 5 bases and V by 4 bases; bases with no gene match: 15. This CDR3 has 19 amino acids. Germline V gene lookup returns CDR1 MDHEN and CDR2 SYDVKM. The CDR3 spells CASSSPGDPGLAGLDTQYF. The CDR3 DNA is TGTGCCAGCAGTTCCCCCGGGGATCCGGGACTAGCGGGACTAGATACGCAGTATTTT.

Note on this clone: Mismatch with germline at one junction end may stem from a read error. V and J are TRBV5-1 and TRBJ2-7, with 12 bases lining up with TRBD1. This CDR3 is built from 14 residues. CDR1 and CDR2 (germline): SGHRS, YFSETQ. The CDR3 loop is CASSSGGQGAANSF. The CDR3 nucleotides read TGCGCCAGCAGCTCGGGGGGACAGGGGGCCGCCAATAGCTTC.

The rearrangement uses TRBV2 and TRBJ2-7; the match to TRBD2 covers 9 bases. Per the germline V gene, CDR1 is SNHLY and CDR2 is FYNNEI. Unmatched junction bases numbered 6, after V lost 4 bases and J lost 2 bases. The CDR3 is made up of 15 amino acids. The CDR3 sequence: CASSVASGATYEQYF. CDR3 nucleotides: TGTGCCAGCAGTGTGGCTAGCGGGGCCACCTACGAGCAGTACTTC.

This chain uses TRBV6-5 with TRBJ1-1; the match to TRBD1 covers 7 bases. V was clipped by 6 bases and J by 1 base; unmatched bases: 5. The CDR3 spans 14 residues. Germline V gene data show CDR1 as MNHEY and CDR2 as SVGAGI. CDR3 in DNA: TGTGCCAGCAGGCAACAGGGGCAGAACACTGAAGCTTTCTTT. This gives the protein CASRQQGQNTEAFF.

This chain connects TRBV29-1 to TRBJ2-1; 11 nucleotides line up with TRBD2. The CDR3 contains 20 residues. Unmatched junction bases numbered 28, after V lost 7 bases and J lost 8 bases. Per the germline V gene, CDR1 is SQVTM and CDR2 is ANQGSEA. The CDR3 DNA follows: TGCAGCGCCCTCTGGGTTCCCTTTACTAGCGGGAGTGGTCTGGAGCATGAGCAGTTCTTC. It specifies CSALWVPFTSGSGLEHEQFF.

The chain links TRBV4-3 to TRBJ2-1; D may be TRBD2 (6 bases). Germline V CDR1 and CDR2: LGHNA, YSLEER. The CDR3 is 15 residues long. Between the trimmed V and J ends, which lost 2 bases and 10 bases, there was a span of 18 bases. This chain's CDR3 is CASSQLRGKVGEQFF. Written as DNA, the CDR3 is TGCGCCAGCAGCCAACTTCGGGGGAAGGTCGGCGAGCAGTTCTTC.

The chain carries TRBV6-1 and TRBJ2-1; TRBD2 aligns across 9 bases. CDR1 MNHNS and CDR2 SASEGT come from the germline V gene. V lost 4 bases, J lost 5 bases, and 6 bases stayed unmatched. This CDR3 has 15 amino acids. The CDR3 sequence: CASSVSGLANNEQFF. The CDR3 region has the DNA TGTGCCAGCAGTGTTTCGGGACTAGCTAACAATGAGCAGTTCTTC.

This clone was observed a single time. V usage is TRBV4-2 and J usage is TRBJ2-7; the match to TRBD2 covers 13 bases. The CDR3 runs to 17 residues. The V gene's germline CDR1 is LGHNA and CDR2 YNFKEQ. Trimming removed 2 bases from V and 0 bases from J; junction bases left unmatched: 4. CDR3 DNA: TGTGCCAGCAGCCAACTAACTAGCGGGAGGGGCTCCTACGAGCAGTACTTC. Protein sequence: CASSQLTSGRGSYEQYF.

The rearrangement links TRBV5-1 to TRBJ2-1; tentatively, D is TRBD2 (6 bases). The CDR3 totals 15 residues. Per the germline V gene, CDR1 is SGHRS and CDR2 is YFSETQ. Between the trimmed V and J ends, which lost 5 bases and 3 bases, there was a span of 15 bases. The CDR3 sequence: CASRASFSGYNEQFF. CDR3 sequence (DNA): TGCGCCAGCAGAGCCTCATTTAGCGGCTACAATGAGCAGTTCTTC.

The rearrangement joins TRBV19 to TRBJ2-7, with D uncertain. This CDR3 is 15 amino acids long. The V end was cut by 5 bases, the J end by 3 bases, with 17 bases between. From germline, CDR1 is LNHDA and CDR2 SQIVND (reference sequence). CDR3 DNA sequence: TGTGCCAGTAGTCCTGAGTCCGGGTCGTTCTACGAGCAGTACTTC. Translation: CASSPESGSFYEQYF.

The CDR3, as DNA: TGTGCCATCAGTCCTAGACAGGGAACCGGGGAGCTGTTTTTT. Amino acids: CAISPRQGTGELFF. The rearrangement uses TRBV10-3 and TRBJ2-2; 7 nucleotides align to TRBD1. With 5 bases clipped from V and 5 bases from J, the junction kept 5 bases outside the gene matches. The CDR3 totals 14 residues. The germline gives CDR1 ENHRY, CDR2 SYGVKD.